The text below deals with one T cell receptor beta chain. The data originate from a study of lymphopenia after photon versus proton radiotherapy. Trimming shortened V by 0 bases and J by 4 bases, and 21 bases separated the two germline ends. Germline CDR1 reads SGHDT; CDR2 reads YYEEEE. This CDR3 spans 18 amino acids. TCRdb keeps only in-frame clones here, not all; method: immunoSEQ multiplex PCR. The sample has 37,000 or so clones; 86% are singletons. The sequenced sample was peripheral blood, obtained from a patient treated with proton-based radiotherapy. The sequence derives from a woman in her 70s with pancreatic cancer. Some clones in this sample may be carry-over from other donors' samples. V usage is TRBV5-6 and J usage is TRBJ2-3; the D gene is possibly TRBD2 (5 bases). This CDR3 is CASSLGRNLITSADTQYF. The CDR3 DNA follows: TGTGCCAGCAGCTTGGGGAGGAACCTGATAACGTCGGCAGATACGCAGTATTTT.